This is a list of T cell receptor beta chains from one sample in a study of beta chain features in type 1 diabetes. Sequenced by immunoSEQ multiplex PCR; TCRdb stores in-frame clones only, minus some. Of 600,000 or so clones listed, over 11% are singletons. The sample taken for sequencing was naive CD4+ T cells from blood. The receptors come from a man aged 18 to 30 with type 1 diabetes. Both conserved end residues are part of each CDR3. Fields, in order: clone size, J gene, V gene, D gene, CDR3 protein, CDR3 DNA. A D gene is named only where the DNA matches it firmly. Clone size appears in some rows only: once, few, many, or a class for an expanded clone.

clone_size: NA; j_call: TRBJ2-1; v_call: TRBV4-1; d_call: TRBD2; cdr3_aa: CASSQEGIGLASEQFF; cdr3_nt: TGCGCCAGCAGCCAAGAAGGAATCGGACTAGCGTCCGAGCAGTTCTTC
clone_size: NA; j_call: TRBJ2-5; v_call: TRBV7-3; d_call: NA; cdr3_aa: CASSLMPGLTQETQYF; cdr3_nt: TGTGCCAGCAGCTTAATGCCGGGCCTCACCCAAGAGACCCAGTACTTC
clone_size: NA; j_call: TRBJ2-5; v_call: TRBV5-1; d_call: NA; cdr3_aa: CASSLDQPETQYF; cdr3_nt: TGCGCCAGCAGCTTGGACCAGCCGGAGACCCAGTACTTC
clone_size: few; j_call: TRBJ2-2; v_call: TRBV29-1; d_call: NA; cdr3_aa: CSVRMRNTGELFF; cdr3_nt: TGCAGCGTTCGAATGAGGAACACCGGGGAGCTGTTTTTT
clone_size: NA; j_call: TRBJ1-3; v_call: TRBV29-1; d_call: TRBD1; cdr3_aa: CSVSGTGDFFAGNTIYF; cdr3_nt: TGCAGCGTTTCCGGGACAGGGGACTTCTTTGCTGGAAACACCATATATTTT
clone_size: NA; j_call: TRBJ2-5; v_call: TRBV14; d_call: NA; cdr3_aa: CASSPGTPRDGTQYF; cdr3_nt: TGTGCCAGCAGCCCCGGGACTCCTAGAGACGGGACCCAGTACTTC
clone_size: few; j_call: TRBJ1-1; v_call: TRBV7-2; d_call: NA; cdr3_aa: CASHRPTVNTEAFF; cdr3_nt: TGTGCCAGCCACCGTCCAACGGTTAACACTGAAGCTTTCTTT
clone_size: NA; j_call: TRBJ2-1; v_call: TRBV27; d_call: NA; cdr3_aa: CASSPAGTVGGEQFF; cdr3_nt: TGTGCCAGCAGCCCCGCCGGGACGGTGGGCGGTGAGCAGTTCTTC
clone_size: NA; j_call: TRBJ2-5; v_call: TRBV7-7; d_call: NA; cdr3_aa: CASSFVDQETQYF; cdr3_nt: TGTGCTAGCAGCTTCGTGGATCAAGAGACCCAGTACTTC
clone_size: NA; j_call: TRBJ2-7; v_call: TRBV2; d_call: NA; cdr3_aa: CASSEQGWFYEQYF; cdr3_nt: TGTGCCAGCAGTGAACAGGGATGGTTCTACGAGCAGTACTTC
clone_size: NA; j_call: TRBJ2-3; v_call: TRBV19; d_call: NA; cdr3_aa: CASSRSGDSVLTDTQYF; cdr3_nt: TGTGCCAGTAGTAGGAGCGGAGACTCCGTCTTGACAGATACGCAGTATTTT
clone_size: NA; j_call: TRBJ1-2; v_call: TRBV9; d_call: NA; cdr3_aa: CASSTRGGGYTF; cdr3_nt: TGTGCCAGCAGCACCAGGGGTGGCGGCTACACCTTC
clone_size: NA; j_call: TRBJ1-4; v_call: TRBV30; d_call: NA; cdr3_aa: CAGLSGRGDEKLFF; cdr3_nt: TGTGCCGGACTTTCCGGCAGGGGTGATGAAAAACTGTTTTTT
clone_size: NA; j_call: TRBJ2-1; v_call: TRBV18; d_call: TRBD2; cdr3_aa: CASSPPGTRIYNEQFF; cdr3_nt: TGTGCCAGCTCACCACCCGGGACTAGGATCTACAATGAGCAGTTCTTC
clone_size: NA; j_call: TRBJ2-7; v_call: TRBV7-2; d_call: NA; cdr3_aa: CASSLTGRGSYEQYF; cdr3_nt: TGTGCCAGCAGCTTAACAGGAAGAGGCTCCTACGAGCAGTACTTC
clone_size: few; j_call: TRBJ1-2; v_call: TRBV29-1; d_call: NA; cdr3_aa: CSVLQGGYGYTF; cdr3_nt: TGCAGCGTACTACAGGGTGGCTATGGCTACACCTTC
clone_size: NA; j_call: TRBJ2-7; v_call: TRBV5-1; d_call: TRBD2; cdr3_aa: CASSLDLAGGPRTYEQYF; cdr3_nt: TGCGCCAGCAGCTTGGATTTAGCGGGAGGCCCGCGGACCTACGAGCAGTACTTC
clone_size: NA; j_call: TRBJ2-1; v_call: TRBV19; d_call: NA; cdr3_aa: CASAFDQGPYNEQFF; cdr3_nt: TGTGCCAGCGCATTTGACCAGGGGCCGTACAATGAGCAGTTCTTC
clone_size: NA; j_call: TRBJ1-5; v_call: TRBV28; d_call: NA; cdr3_aa: CASTGMGEPQHF; cdr3_nt: TGTGCCAGCACCGGGATGGGGGAGCCCCAGCATTTT
clone_size: NA; j_call: TRBJ2-7; v_call: TRBV11-1; d_call: TRBD1; cdr3_aa: CASTQLQGAYEQYF; cdr3_nt: TGTGCCAGCACCCAATTACAGGGGGCTTACGAGCAGTACTTC
clone_size: NA; j_call: TRBJ2-1; v_call: TRBV11-2; d_call: NA; cdr3_aa: CASSLANEQFF; cdr3_nt: TGTGCCAGCAGCTTAGCCAATGAGCAGTTCTTC
clone_size: NA; j_call: TRBJ2-5; v_call: TRBV7-6; d_call: TRBD1; cdr3_aa: CASSQRDRVPETQYF; cdr3_nt: TGTGCCAGCAGCCAACGTGACAGGGTCCCAGAGACCCAGTACTTC